The rows below give T cell receptor beta chains drawn from one sample of a study of OX40 agonist ivuxolimab in advanced cancers. Here immunoSEQ multiplex PCR was the method, and the copy in TCRdb shows in-frame clones only, minus some. This sample has some 150,000 clones; 90% occur once, and the top ten carry 1.1%. The sample in question was CD4+ or CD8+ T cells sorted from blood, obtained in a trial of the OX40 agonist ivuxolimab. The receptors here all came from an adult with an advanced solid tumor such as melanoma, head and neck, liver or kidney cancer. Both conserved end residues are part of each CDR3. A D gene is named only where the DNA matches it firmly. A row's size may be missing; if present it is once, few, many or a size class.

J	size	V	D	DNA	CDR3
TRBJ2-3	-	TRBV5-6	-	TGTGCCAGCAGCTTGGCGTTCAGGGGTGGGACAGATACGCAGTATTTT	CASSLAFRGGTDTQYF
TRBJ1-3	-	TRBV6-6	-	TGTGCCAGCAAATTAGCTGGAAACACCATATATTTT	CASKLAGNTIYF
TRBJ2-7	-	TRBV5-1	-	TGCGCCAGCAGCTTTGAGGGATCCCCCTACGAGCAGTACTTC	CASSFEGSPYEQYF
TRBJ1-1	-	TRBV6-1	-	TGTGCCAGCAGCCACCTGGGGCCGAACACTGAAGCTTTCTTT	CASSHLGPNTEAFF
TRBJ2-7	-	TRBV10-3	TRBD1	TGTGCCATCACCCCGGGACAGGGCATCTCCTACGAGCAGTACTTC	CAITPGQGISYEQYF
TRBJ2-5	-	TRBV19	-	TGTGCCAGTAGTATATGGGAAGGGGTTGGCGTCCAAGAGACCCAGTACTTC	CASSIWEGVGVQETQYF
TRBJ2-7	-	TRBV28	-	TGTGCCAGCAGTCCTCCCGGGTCGGGTAACTACGAGCAGTACTTC	CASSPPGSGNYEQYF
TRBJ1-2	once	TRBV6-5	-	TGTGCCAGCAGTCAGACAGTTAACTATGGCTACACCTTC	CASSQTVNYGYTF
TRBJ2-7	-	TRBV7-3	TRBD2	TGTGCCAGCAGCTTCGGGACTAGCGGGATATTGGGAGAGCAGTACTTC	CASSFGTSGILGEQYF
TRBJ2-1	-	TRBV7-8	TRBD2	TGTGCCAGCAGCCCCTGGACTAGCGGGAGCTCCTACAATGAGCAGTTCTTC	CASSPWTSGSSYNEQFF
TRBJ1-1	-	TRBV7-8	-	TGTGCCAGCAGCTTAGTCTCAGGGAACACTGAAGCTTTCTTT	CASSLVSGNTEAFF
TRBJ1-2	once	TRBV6-5	-	TGTGCCAGCAGTTACTCGGCAGGGGAGTACTTCTATGGCTACACCTTC	CASSYSAGEYFYGYTF
TRBJ2-7	-	TRBV19	-	TGTGCCAGTAGTGTCAATAGACAGCCCTACGAGCAGTACTTC	CASSVNRQPYEQYF
TRBJ1-4	-	TRBV2	-	TGTGCCAGCAGGCAGGACTTTAATGAAAAACTGTTTTTT	CASRQDFNEKLFF
TRBJ2-7	once	TRBV7-2	-	TGCGCCAGCAGCCAAGATCGGGGGACAGTCTACGAGCAGTACTTC	CASSQDRGTVYEQYF
TRBJ2-7	-	TRBV28	-	TGTGCCAGCAGTTTTAGTACGAGCGAGCAGTACTTC	CASSFSTSEQYF
TRBJ2-3	once	TRBV30	-	TGTGCCTGGAGTGTGTCACAGGGCACAGATACGCAGTATTTT	CAWSVSQGTDTQYF
TRBJ2-7	few	TRBV13	TRBD1	TGTGCCAGCAGCCTAGGACAGGGCGGCGAGCAGTACTTC	CASSLGQGGEQYF
TRBJ2-3	-	TRBV5-1	-	TGCGCCAGCAGCCCCGCTTCGAATACCCACACAGATACGCAGTATTTT	CASSPASNTHTDTQYF